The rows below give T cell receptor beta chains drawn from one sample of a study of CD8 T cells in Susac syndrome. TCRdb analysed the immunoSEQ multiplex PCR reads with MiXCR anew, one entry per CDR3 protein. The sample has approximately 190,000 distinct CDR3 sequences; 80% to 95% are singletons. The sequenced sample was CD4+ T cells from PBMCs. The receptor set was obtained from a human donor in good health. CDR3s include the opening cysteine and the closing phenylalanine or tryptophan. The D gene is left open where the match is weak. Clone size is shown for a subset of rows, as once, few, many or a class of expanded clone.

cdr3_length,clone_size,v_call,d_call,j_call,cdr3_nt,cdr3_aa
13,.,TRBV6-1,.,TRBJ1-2,TGTGCCAGCAGTGTGACCGATAACTATGGCTACACCTTC,CASSVTDNYGYTF
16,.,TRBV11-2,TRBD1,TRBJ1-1,TGTGCCAGCAGCGCCTCTCGGGCCAGGGGGCTCGTCGAAGCTTTCTTT,CASSASRARGLVEAFF
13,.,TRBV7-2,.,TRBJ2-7,TGTGCCAGCAGCCGCTGGACATCCTACGAGCAGTACTTC,CASSRWTSYEQYF
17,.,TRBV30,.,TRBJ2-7,TGTGCCTGGAGTGACCCGAGGACGGTGGCGAGAGACTACGAGCAGTACTTC,CAWSDPRTVARDYEQYF
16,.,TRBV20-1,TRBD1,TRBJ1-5,TGCAGTGCTAGGGAACAGGGGCAGGGGGGCAATCAGCCCCAGCATTTT,CSAREQGQGGNQPQHF
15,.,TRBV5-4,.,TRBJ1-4,TGTGCCAGCAGCGCATGGACTCCTCGGGGCGAAAAACTGTTTTTT,CASSAWTPRGEKLFF
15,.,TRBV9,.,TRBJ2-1,TGTGCCAGCAGCGTATCAGGCCAAAGGGGGAATGAGCAGTTCTTC,CASSVSGQRGNEQFF
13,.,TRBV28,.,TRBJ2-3,TGTGCCAGCAGTTCAGGGGTTACAGATACGCAGTATTTT,CASSSGVTDTQYF
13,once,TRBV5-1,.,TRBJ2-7,TGCGCCAGCAGGAGGATGGACAACTACGAGCAGTACTTC,CASRRMDNYEQYF
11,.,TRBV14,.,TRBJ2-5,TGTGCCAGCAGCCAAGACGAGACCCAGTACTTC,CASSQDETQYF
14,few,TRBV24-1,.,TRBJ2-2,TGTGCCACCAGTGATTTTGACGGATCCGGGGAGCTGTTTTTT,CATSDFDGSGELFF
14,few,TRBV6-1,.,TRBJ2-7,TGTGCCAGCACAGGTGGTGGGGGTACCTACGAGCAGTACTTC,CASTGGGGTYEQYF
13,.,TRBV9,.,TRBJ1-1,TGTGCCAGCAGCGTAGAGGCGGGCGCTGAAGCTTTCTTT,CASSVEAGAEAFF
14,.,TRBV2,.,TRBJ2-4,TGTGCCAGCAGTGAAGGAGCGGCCTTTGCGACCCGGGACTTC,CASSEGAAFATRDF
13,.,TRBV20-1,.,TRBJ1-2,TGCAGTGCTAGAGACGGAGCTAACTATGGCTACACCTTC,CSARDGANYGYTF
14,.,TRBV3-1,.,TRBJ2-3,TGTGCCAGCAGCCTCCTAGGGGGTGGAGATACGCAGTATTTT,CASSLLGGGDTQYF
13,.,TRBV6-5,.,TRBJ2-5,TGTGCCAGCAGTACAGGCACCGATAGGACCCAGTACTTC,CASSTGTDRTQYF